These 8 T cell receptor beta chains share one sample of origin, sequenced in a study of vaccination and CD4 T cells after COVID-19. Regarding treatment: approximately nine-day PBMC culture with coronavirus spike peptide pools or control peptides (ViraFEST assay). The antigens of these receptors remain unknown. An Oncomine TCR Beta short-read assay was used to sequence the DNA from cultured CD4+ T cells. TCRdb called the PCR reads again in MiXCR, with one record for every CDR3 protein. Altogether more than 9,000 distinct CDR3 sequences are present, 30% being singletons, with the ten largest covering about a quarter. Sequencing was carried out using cultured CD4+ T cells from blood. The receptors here all came from a human donor with COVID-19.

This sequence joins TRBV5-8 and TRBJ1-2; D is undetermined. The CDR3 is 15 residues long. Trimming shortened V by 1 base and J by 5 bases, and 15 bases separated the two germline ends. The germline CDR1 and CDR2 sequences are SGHTS and YDEGEE. CDR3 amino acids: CASSLRRVAAYGYTF. The CDR3 nucleotides read TGTGCCAGCAGCTTGCGGCGAGTCGCCGCTTATGGCTACACCTTC.

CDR3 nucleotides: TGTGCCGTCAAGTCCCCCCGCTCCTACGAGCAGTACTTC. Its translation is CAVKSPRSYEQYF. This chain joins TRBV6-1 and TRBJ2-7; no definite D call. The length of the CDR3 is 13 residues. CDR1 and CDR2 from the germline V gene are MNHNS and SASEGT. V lost 11 bases and J lost 0, with 14 bases in between.

The table lists this clonotype with a few counts. The chain uses TRBV2 and TRBJ2-7; D unresolved. V lost 6 bases to trimming and J lost 9 bases, with 12 bases between them. Per germline, CDR1 SNHLY and CDR2 FYNNEI. The CDR3 spans 11 residues. The CDR3 sequence: CASSPLTWQYF. The CDR3 coding sequence is TGTGCCAGCAGCCCCCTAACGTGGCAGTACTTC. The whole variable domain, filled in from reference TRBV2 and TRBJ2-7, reads EPEVTQTPSHQVTQMGQEVILRCVPISNHLYFYWYRQILGQKVEFLVSFYNNEISEKSEIFDDQFSVERPDGSNFTLKIRSTKLEDSAMYFCASSPLTWQYFGPGTRLTVT.

The chain recombines TRBV5-1 with TRBJ2-5, with D perhaps TRBD1 or TRBD2 (5 bases each). This CDR3 contains 14 residues. Between the trimmed V and J ends, which lost 4 bases and 2 bases, there was a span of 12 bases. Looked up from germline, CDR1 is SGHRS and CDR2 is YFSETQ. Here the CDR3 reads CASSRPGPQETQYF. CDR3 in DNA: TGCGCCAGCAGCCGACCGGGACCACAAGAGACCCAGTACTTC.

This clonotype appeared a few times. Relative to the germline gene, one junction end is altered; a read error may explain this. The genes are TRBV7-7 and TRBJ2-6; D unclear. The CDR3 runs 15 residues. Per the germline V gene, CDR1 is SSHAT and CDR2 is FNYEAQ (reference sequence). CDR3 sequence: CASSLGTSGANVLTF. The CDR3 coding sequence is TGTGCTAGCAGCTTGGGAACCTCTGGGGCCAACGTCCTGACTTTC.

V is TRBV5-1 and J is TRBJ2-5; TRBD1 matches 9 bases. The CDR3 has 17 residues. CDR1 is SGHRS, CDR2 YFSETQ, per germline. V shed 6 bases and J 4 bases; nucleotides not matched to a gene: 16. The DNA for the CDR3 is TGCGCCAGCAATACGGGACAGGGATTGTCGGTCAGAGAGACCCAGTACTTC. It specifies CASNTGQGLSVRETQYF.

This clonotype was counted only a few times. The chain joins TRBV29-1 to TRBJ1-1; D gene unclear. The CDR3 extends over 13 amino acids. CDR1 is SQVTM and CDR2 is ANQGSEA in the germline V gene. The ends were cut back, 7 bases at V and 0 bases at J, with 12 bases in the middle. The CDR3 sequence is CSEKAGMNTEAFF. CDR3 bases: TGCAGCGAAAAGGCGGGTATGAACACTGAAGCTTTCTTT.

This clonotype has just a few counts. The chain employs TRBV19 and TRBJ1-5, with TRBD1 matching over 7 bases. The junction had 17 bases not matched to a gene; V was cut back by 10 bases and J by 2 bases. This CDR3 is built from 17 residues. Germline V gene sequence: CDR1 LNHDA, CDR2 SQIVND (reference sequence). The CDR3 loop is CATTSGSTGIGNQPQHF. The CDR3, as DNA: TGTGCCACTACGTCCGGTTCGACAGGGATCGGCAATCAGCCCCAGCATTTT.